Listed here is a single T cell receptor beta chain. The data belong to a study of blood T cell repertoires in COVID-19. Sequencing was performed with immunoSEQ multiplex PCR; in TCRdb, only in-frame clones are kept and a portion is missing. The sample lists 200,000 to 250,000 clones; around nine tenths were seen once. The clonotype was recovered from a man aged 55 to 70 with acute or convalescent COVID-19. Specimen: peripheral blood.

In nucleotides, the CDR3 is TGTGCCACCAGTGGCTACCGACAGGGGGCTTTGGAGACCCAGTACTTC. Amino acids: CATSGYRQGALETQYF. J is TRBJ2-5 and V is TRBV24-1; TRBD1 matches 10 bases. The CDR3 contains 16 residues. V trimming: 5 bases; J trimming: 5 bases; junction bases outside the gene matches: 10. Per germline, CDR1 KGHDR and CDR2 SFDVKD.